A single T cell receptor (beta chain) is shown here with its context. The antigen remains unidentified. This CDR3 is 13 amino acids long. Trimming removed 2 bases from V and 7 bases from J, with 12 bases in between. Germline V gene sequence: CDR1 SGHDT, CDR2 YYEEEE. The record originates from a study of cytomegalovirus exposure and HLA in healthy donors. Study conclusions and caveats: Donors were assumed by presence/absence analyses to have roughly uniform sequencing depth. In a later analysis, common viral pathogens appeared linked to several of the most significant clusters.

Nominal health characterized the donors when sampled, though unrecorded immune exposures were likely. The PCR ran on 60 Vbeta and 13 Jbeta primers. Clones were sequenced by immunoSEQ multiplex PCR, and TCRdb holds only the in-frame ones, with some missing. The table lists 100,000 to 120,000 clones, around 80% of them singletons. This receptor was identified in a woman aged 60-75 years in good health and CMV-seropositive. The specimen sequenced was PBMCs. The rearrangement uses TRBV5-6 and TRBJ2-5; possibly TRBD1 for D (5 bases). CDR3 region: CASSFRVGGTQYF. CDR3 DNA: TGTGCCAGCAGCTTCAGGGTGGGCGGGACCCAGTACTTC.